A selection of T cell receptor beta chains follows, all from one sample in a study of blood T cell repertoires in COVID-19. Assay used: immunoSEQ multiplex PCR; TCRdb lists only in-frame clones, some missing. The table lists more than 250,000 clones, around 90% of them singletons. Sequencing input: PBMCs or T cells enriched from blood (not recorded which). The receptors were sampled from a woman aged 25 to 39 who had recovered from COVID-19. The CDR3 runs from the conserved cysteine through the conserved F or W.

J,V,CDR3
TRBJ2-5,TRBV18,CASSPVARRDLETQYF
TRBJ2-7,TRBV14,CASSQRDSSSYEQYF
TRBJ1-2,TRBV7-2,CASSPGQGAYGYTF
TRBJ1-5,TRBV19,CASSISGRANQPQHF
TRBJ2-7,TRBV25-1,CASSEHFLGTSGYYEQYF
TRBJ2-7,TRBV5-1,CASSQGQGQVNYEQYF
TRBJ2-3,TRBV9,CASSVGWTGEGTDTQYF
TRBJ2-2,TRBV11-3,CASSLVGGTGELFF
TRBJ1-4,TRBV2,CASRPDRGLEKLFF
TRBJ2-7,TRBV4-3,CASSTTRLSYEQYF
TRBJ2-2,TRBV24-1,CATSDGGLYTGELFF
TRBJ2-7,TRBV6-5,CASSPRTSGSYEQYF
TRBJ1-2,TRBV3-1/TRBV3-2,CASSQGGGIHGYTF
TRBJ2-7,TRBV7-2,CASSSRGGSSYEQYF
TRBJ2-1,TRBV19,CASSIEWGQGIYNLRQFF
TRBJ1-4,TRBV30,CAWSATTTNEKLFF
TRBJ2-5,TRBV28,CASVRVSRETQYF
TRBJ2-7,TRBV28,CASSSRVTAPIYEQYF
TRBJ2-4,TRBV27,CASSLSGLAGDIQYF
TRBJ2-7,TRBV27,CASTPTTGTYEQYF
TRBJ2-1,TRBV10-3,CAGKASGSPYNEQFF
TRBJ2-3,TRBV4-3,CASSQLQGTLTDTQYF
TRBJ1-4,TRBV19,CASSTWTGDNEKLFF
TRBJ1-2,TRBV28,CASSFPRGGLNYGYTF
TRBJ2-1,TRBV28,CASRNRGLAGASSYNEQFF
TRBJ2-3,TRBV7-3,CASSAGLLTDTQYF
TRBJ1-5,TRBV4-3,CASSQVGGNGTEYQPQHF
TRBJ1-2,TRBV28,CASFGDYGYTF
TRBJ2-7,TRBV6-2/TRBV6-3,CASSNTGGFGEQYF
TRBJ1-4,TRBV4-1,CASSDDTGANEKLFF
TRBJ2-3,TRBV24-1,CATGTTGSKDTDTQYF
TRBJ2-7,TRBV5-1,CASSDPGGSSEQYF
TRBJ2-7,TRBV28,CATYGQTYEQYF